This T cell receptor (beta chain) was retrieved from a study of PD-1 blockade in classical Hodgkin lymphoma. Trimming removed 4 bases from V and 3 bases from J, with 10 bases in between. CDR1 and CDR2 (germline): SGDLS, YYNGEE. The length of the CDR3 is 14 residues. Described time point: newly diagnosed, previously untreated cHL patient sample. The method was immunoSEQ multiplex PCR; TCRdb's version includes in-frame clones alone and lacks a portion of them. The sample has approximately 30,000 clones, roughly 92% seen once. What was sequenced was peripheral blood mononuclear cells (PBMCs). This chain uses TRBV9 with TRBJ2-2, with a weak D call TRBD2 (5 bases). This receptor was obtained from a human donor with classical Hodgkin lymphoma. The CDR3 here is CASSPSRYTGELFF. The CDR3 coding sequence is TGTGCCAGCAGCCCTAGCAGATACACCGGGGAGCTGTTTTTT.